Below, 9 T cell receptor beta chains from the same sample are listed, as sequenced in a study of blood T cell repertoires in COVID-19. TCRdb keeps only in-frame clones here, not all; method: immunoSEQ multiplex PCR. The sample has 140,000 to 150,000 clones; 78% are singletons. Source material: PBMCs or T cells enriched from blood (not recorded which). The receptors shown here come from a woman aged 45-65 years who had recovered from COVID-19.

V gene TRBV10-3 combines with J gene TRBJ1-5, with 9 nucleotides matching TRBD1. Germline loops: CDR1 ENHRY, CDR2 SYGVKD. Trimming cost V 4 bases and J 5 bases; bases outside gene matches: 0. The CDR3 is 13 residues long. The CDR3 spells CAISGDRDQPQHF. In DNA, the CDR3 is TGTGCCATCAGTGGGGACAGGGATCAGCCCCAGCATTTT.

This chain links TRBV6-1 with TRBJ1-2; D perhaps matches TRBD1 (6 bases). Trimming left V 2 bases short and J 6 bases short, with 13 bases between. Per germline, CDR1 MNHNS and CDR2 SASEGT. The CDR3 extends over 14 amino acids. The CDR3 protein is CASSEHGGQNGYTF. The CDR3 DNA sequence: TGTGCCAGCAGTGAACACGGGGGGCAGAATGGCTACACCTTC.

Only a few counts were recorded for this clone. V usage is TRBV5-4 and J usage is TRBJ2-7; 8 nucleotides align to TRBD1. The CDR3 runs to 15 residues. CDR1 and CDR2 from the germline V gene are SGHNT and YYREEE (reference sequence). V gave up 3 bases and J gave up 0 bases; unmatched junction bases: 5. CDR3 DNA: TGTGCCAGCAGCTCCCAGGACAGGGCCTCCTACGAGCAGTACTTC. As protein: CASSSQDRASYEQYF. The variable domain in full, with the rest retrieved from reference TRBV5-4 and TRBJ2-7, is ETGVTQSPTHLIKTRGQQVTLRCSSQSGHNTVSWYQQALGQGPQFIFQYYREEENGRGNFPPRFSGLQFPNYSSELNVNALELDDSALYLCASSSQDRASYEQYFGPGTRLTVT.

V gene TRBV2 combines with J gene TRBJ1-5; D uncertain. Germline-derived CDR1 and CDR2 are SNHLY and FYNNEI. V was shortened by 5 bases and J by 5 bases, with 10 bases between the two germline ends. This CDR3 has 13 residues. The chain's CDR3 is CASSPSGDQPQHF. CDR3 nucleotide sequence: TGTGCCAGCAGTCCCTCAGGTGATCAGCCCCAGCATTTT.

The chain employs TRBV23-1 and TRBJ1-5; D is unresolved. TRBV23-1 is an open reading frame whose function is uncertain. This CDR3 has 15 amino acids. V was shortened by 4 bases and J by 5 bases, with 15 bases between the two germline ends. CDR3 sequence reads: CASSLPRGPDQPQHF. CDR3 in DNA: TGCGCCAGCAGTCTACCCCGGGGTCCCGATCAGCCCCAGCATTTT.

The chain recombines TRBV18 with TRBJ1-2; D gene unclear. The CDR3 consists of 14 residues. Germline CDR1 reads KGHSH; CDR2 reads LQKENI. Trimming took 2 bases from V and 4 from J, leaving 11 bases between them. The CDR3 protein is CASSPGGDSYGYTF. CDR3 nucleotide sequence: TGTGCCAGCTCACCAGGTGGCGACTCCTATGGCTACACCTTC.

This clone is a singleton in its sample. V is TRBV2 and J is TRBJ1-1; TRBD1 agrees at 7 bases. With V trimmed by 6 bases and J by 7 bases, 8 bases remained unmatched. CDR1 SNHLY and CDR2 FYNNEI come from the germline V gene. This CDR3 contains 13 residues. The CDR3 loop is CASRATGAIEAFF. As DNA, the CDR3 is TGTGCCAGCAGGGCTACAGGGGCGATTGAAGCTTTCTTT.

The V gene is TRBV2, the J gene TRBJ2-5; D call uncertain. The CDR3 sequence is 12 residues long. CDR1 SNHLY and CDR2 FYNNEI come from the germline V gene. Between the trimmed V and J ends, which lost 1 base and 5 bases, there was a span of 5 bases. The CDR3 DNA follows: TGTGCCAGCAGTGAAGTGGAGGAGACCCAGTACTTC. This translates into CASSEVEETQYF.

The chain has TRBV19 and TRBJ2-1; 10 bases match TRBD2. The germline gives CDR1 LNHDA, CDR2 SQIVND (reference sequence). Trimming took 1 base from V and 2 from J; bases not matched to a gene: 5. The length of the CDR3 is 17 residues. CDR3 DNA: TGTGCCAGTAGTATAGGTAGCGGGGGGCCGCCCTACAATGAGCAGTTCTTC. As protein: CASSIGSGGPPYNEQFF.